This T cell receptor (beta chain) was recorded in a study of lymphopenia after photon versus proton radiotherapy. Study-level findings and limits: Better survival with proton therapy was suggested as possible, not demonstrated. Under photons, naive T cells and diversity fell while effector/memory populations rose. After the lymphocyte nadir, photon-treated repertoires showed oligoclonal expansion, especially of CD8+ Temra cells. Larger post-nadir TCR diversity loss correlated inversely with survival in deceased patients.

CDR3 length: 18 residues. With V trimmed by 4 bases and J by 0 bases, 9 bases remained unmatched. CDR1 is MGHRA, CDR2 YSYEKL, per germline. The assay was immunoSEQ multiplex PCR, and TCRdb's table has in-frame clones only and misses some. In the table there are about 24,000 clones, roughly 80% of which are singletons. In the case of this clone: Its antigen is currently unknown.

This specimen consisted of peripheral blood, obtained from a patient treated with proton-based radiotherapy. The sequence was obtained from a woman between 65 and 79 years old with pancreatic cancer. V usage is TRBV4-1 and J usage is TRBJ2-3, with 11 bases lining up with TRBD2. The CDR3 DNA reads TGCGCCAGCAGCCCCTATACCACTAGCGGGAGTAGCACAGATACGCAGTATTTT. This translates into CASSPYTTSGSSTDTQYF.